Here is one TCR beta chain with its context. Antigen: not known. This record belongs to a study of cytomegalovirus exposure and HLA in healthy donors. Study-wide results and limits: In a later analysis, HLA-C alleles had the fewest associated TCRs, DRB1 alleles the most. A link between a missense DCLRE1C variant and TCR beta V- and J-gene trimming emerged from a later analysis. A later analysis found that most CMV-associated TCR beta chains appeared HLA-restricted.

These donors counted as nominally healthy when sampled, but unrecorded immune exposures were likely. The CDR3 has 15 residues. V dropped 5 bases and J dropped 9; count of bases not matched to a gene: 8. Per germline, CDR1 MNHNS and CDR2 SASEGT. The PCR used 60 Vbeta and 13 Jbeta primers. Some clones are missing from TCRdb's copy, which holds only in-frame ones; the method was immunoSEQ multiplex PCR. The listing contains about 92,000 clones. Sample: PBMCs. The chain couples TRBV6-1 to TRBJ2-1, with TRBD2 matching 12 bases. This receptor was identified in a man aged 50 or older in good health and CMV-seropositive. CDR3 residues: CASSTLAGGPFEQFF. CDR3 DNA: TGTGCCAGCAGTACCCTAGCGGGAGGGCCGTTTGAGCAGTTCTTC.